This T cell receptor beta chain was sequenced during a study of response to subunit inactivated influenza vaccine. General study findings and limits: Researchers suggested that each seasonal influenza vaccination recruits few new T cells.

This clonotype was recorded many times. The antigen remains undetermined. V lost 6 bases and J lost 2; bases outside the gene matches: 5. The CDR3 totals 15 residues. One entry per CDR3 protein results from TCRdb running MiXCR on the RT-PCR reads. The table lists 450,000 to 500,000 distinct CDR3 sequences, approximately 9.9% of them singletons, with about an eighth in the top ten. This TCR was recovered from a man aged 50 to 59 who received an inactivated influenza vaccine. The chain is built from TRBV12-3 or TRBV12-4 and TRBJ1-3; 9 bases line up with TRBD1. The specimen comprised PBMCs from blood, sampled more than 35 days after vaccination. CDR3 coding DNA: TGTGCCAGCAGGACAGGGGGGAGTACTGGAAACACCATATATTTT. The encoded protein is CASRTGGSTGNTIYF.